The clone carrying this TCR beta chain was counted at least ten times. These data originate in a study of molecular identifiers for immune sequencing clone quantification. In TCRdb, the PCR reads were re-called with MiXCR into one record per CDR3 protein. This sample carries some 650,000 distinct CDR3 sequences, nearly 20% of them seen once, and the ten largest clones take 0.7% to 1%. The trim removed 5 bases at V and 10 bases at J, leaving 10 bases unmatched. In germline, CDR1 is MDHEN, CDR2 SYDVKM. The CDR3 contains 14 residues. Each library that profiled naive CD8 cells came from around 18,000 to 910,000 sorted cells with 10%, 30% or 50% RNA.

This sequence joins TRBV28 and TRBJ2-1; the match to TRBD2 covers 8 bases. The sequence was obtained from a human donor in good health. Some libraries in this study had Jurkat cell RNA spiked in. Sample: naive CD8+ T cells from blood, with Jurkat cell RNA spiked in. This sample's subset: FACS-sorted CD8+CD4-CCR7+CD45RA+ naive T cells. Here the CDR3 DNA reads TGTGCCAGCAGTCTTCCGGGACTAGGGCTCGAGCAGTTCTTC. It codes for CASSLPGLGLEQFF.